A selection of T cell receptor beta chains follows, all from one sample in a study of blood T cell repertoires in COVID-19. Clones were sequenced by immunoSEQ multiplex PCR, and TCRdb holds only the in-frame ones, with some missing. This table has some 16,000 clones, around 84% appearing once. Sequenced: peripheral blood. The receptors shown here come from a human donor in a cohort sampled during active COVID-19. CDR3s include the opening cysteine and the closing phenylalanine or tryptophan. D genes are given only for firm matches. A row's size may be missing; if present it is once, few, many or a size class.

TRBV7-9	15	TRBJ2-5	-	-	TGTGCCAGCAGCTTAGGGCAGGGACTCCAAGAGACCCAGTACTTC	CASSLGQGLQETQYF
TRBV6-5	13	TRBJ2-5	TRBD2	-	TGTGCCAGCAAGCGGGGGGGCCAAGAGACCCAGTACTTC	CASKRGGQETQYF
TRBV11-2	17	TRBJ1-1	TRBD1	-	TGTGCCAGCAGCTTATTGGCAGGGGGGATTACCAGCACTGAAGCTTTCTTT	CASSLLAGGITSTEAFF
TRBV7-9	16	TRBJ1-1	TRBD1	-	TGTGCCAGCCATCGGCGAGGGGGACAGATCAACACTGAAGCTTTCTTT	CASHRRGGQINTEAFF
TRBV6-5	15	TRBJ1-3	-	-	TGTGCCAGACTCCCCCGGGTTTGGGAGGGAAACACCATATATTTT	CARLPRVWEGNTIYF
TRBV7-9	14	TRBJ2-7	TRBD2	-	TGTGCCAGCAGCCCAGCCTTGGGGAGGGTGGGGCAGTACTTC	CASSPALGRVGQYF
TRBV6-2/TRBV6-3	13	TRBJ2-1	-	-	TGTGCCAGCAGTTATCGAGGGGGCAATGAGCAGTTCTTC	CASSYRGGNEQFF
TRBV5-1	14	TRBJ2-5	-	-	TGCGCCAGCAGCTTGGGTTCAGGCCAAGAGACCCAGTACTTC	CASSLGSGQETQYF
TRBV5-1	14	TRBJ2-5	TRBD2	-	TGCGCCAGCAGCTTGGGGCGGGGGAAAGAGACCCAGTACTTC	CASSLGRGKETQYF
TRBV5-1	16	TRBJ2-3	TRBD1	-	TGCGCCAGCAGCCCTCCGGGACAGGGTAACGCAGATACGCAGTATTTT	CASSPPGQGNADTQYF
TRBV19	16	TRBJ1-5	TRBD1	few	TGTGCCAGTAGTATGGGACAGGGTCGGGGCAATCAGCCCCAGCATTTT	CASSMGQGRGNQPQHF
TRBV15	15	TRBJ2-7	-	-	TGTGCCACCAGCAGAGATAAGACTGGCTCCTACGAGCAGTACTTC	CATSRDKTGSYEQYF
TRBV19	14	TRBJ2-7	TRBD1	-	TGTGCCAGTAGTATAGGACAGGGGGCTTACGAGCAGTACTTC	CASSIGQGAYEQYF
TRBV7-3	12	TRBJ2-3	-	-	TGTGCCAGCCCGGGGGGCACAGATACGCAGTATTTT	CASPGGTDTQYF
TRBV10-3	12	TRBJ2-7	TRBD2	-	TGTGCCATCAGCCTAGGGACTAACGAGCAGTACTTC	CAISLGTNEQYF
TRBV4-3	14	TRBJ2-3	TRBD2	-	TGCGCCAGCAGCCAGGGCCGGGGGGAAGATACGCAGTATTTT	CASSQGRGEDTQYF
TRBV12-3/TRBV12-4	11	TRBJ2-7	-	few	TGTGCCAGCAGTTTAGGTCGCGAGCAGTACTTC	CASSLGREQYF
TRBV11-2	11	TRBJ1-2	-	-	TGTGCCAGCAGCTTACTCTATGGCTACACCTTC	CASSLLYGYTF
TRBV19	14	TRBJ1-3	TRBD1	-	TGTGCCAGTAAGGCCGGGACAGCTGGAAACACCATATATTTT	CASKAGTAGNTIYF
TRBV6-5	16	TRBJ1-1	-	-	TGTGCCAGCAGTTACTCGAGGGGGGAGGGACTCACTGAAGCTTTCTTT	CASSYSRGEGLTEAFF
TRBV19	15	TRBJ2-5	-	-	TGTGCCAGTAGTATACCCGGGTTGGGGGGAGAGACCCAGTACTTC	CASSIPGLGGETQYF
TRBV18	13	TRBJ2-1	-	-	TGTGCCAGCTCAGTACAGGGTCGCCCTGAGCAGTTCTTC	CASSVQGRPEQFF
TRBV7-9	14	TRBJ2-1	TRBD1	-	TGTGCCAGCAGCTCCTCCACAGGGGGCGATGAGCAGTTCTTC	CASSSSTGGDEQFF
TRBV4-3	16	TRBJ1-4	-	-	TGCGCCAGCAGCCCCCTGGGCGAGGAGGGGCGAGAAAAACTGTTTTTT	CASSPLGEEGREKLFF
TRBV12-5	16	TRBJ1-1	-	once	TGTGCTAGTGGTCCGCCAGGACAGCACGGGTACACTGAAGCTTTCTTT	CASGPPGQHGYTEAFF
TRBV5-6	15	TRBJ1-5	-	-	TGTGCCAGCAGCTCAGGGCCAGGAGCCAATCAGCCCCAGCATTTT	CASSSGPGANQPQHF
TRBV7-9	14	TRBJ2-5	TRBD1	few	TGTGCCAGCAGCTGGACAGGGGGCTGGGAGACCCAGTACTTC	CASSWTGGWETQYF
TRBV3-1/TRBV3-2	15	TRBJ1-3	TRBD1	-	TGTGCCAGCAGCCCGGACAGGGGGCTTGGAAACACCATATATTTT	CASSPDRGLGNTIYF
TRBV2	16	TRBJ2-1	-	-	TGTGCCGGTGATAACTCGGAGAGGTACTCCTACAATGAGCAGTTCTTC	CAGDNSERYSYNEQFF
TRBV10-3	15	TRBJ2-3	TRBD1	-	TGTGCCATCAGCAAGGACAGGGGGCTCGGGGATACGCAGTATTTT	CAISKDRGLGDTQYF
TRBV27	16	TRBJ2-1	TRBD2	-	TGTGCCAGCAGTTCCCAGGGCGGGGGGGGGTACAATGAGCAGTTCTTC	CASSSQGGGGYNEQFF
TRBV27	14	TRBJ1-1	TRBD1	-	TGTGCCAGCAGTTTAGACAGGGGGAACACTGAAGCTTTCTTT	CASSLDRGNTEAFF
TRBV4-1	16	TRBJ2-2	-	-	TGCGCCAGCAGTCCGGAGGGCAGAACTGACACCGGGGAGCTGTTTTTT	CASSPEGRTDTGELFF
TRBV9	16	TRBJ2-1	-	-	TGTGCCAGCAGCGAAACCCCATACAGCTCCTACAATGAGCAGTTCTTC	CASSETPYSSYNEQFF
TRBV11-3	15	TRBJ1-1	-	-	TGTGCCAGCAGCTTAGGGGGCCAGGGTTACACTGAAGCTTTCTTT	CASSLGGQGYTEAFF
TRBV19	16	TRBJ2-7	TRBD1	-	TGTGCCAGTAGTATTGGCCTGGGGACAGGAGGTTACGAGCAGTACTTC	CASSIGLGTGGYEQYF
TRBV9	15	TRBJ2-5	-	-	TGTGCCAGCAGCGCCACCTCTAGCGAACAAGAGACCCAGTACTTC	CASSATSSEQETQYF
TRBV5-4	15	TRBJ2-5	TRBD1	-	TGTGCCAGCAGCTCCAAACAGGGGGCGTGGGAGACCCAGTACTTC	CASSSKQGAWETQYF
TRBV6-2/TRBV6-3	20	TRBJ2-1	-	-	TGTGCCAGCAGTTACTCGAGTAAGGTCCAGGGTCCACGTTCGATCAATGAGCAGTTCTTC	CASSYSSKVQGPRSINEQFF
TRBV11-2	16	TRBJ2-3	TRBD2	once	TGTGCCAGCAGCGCTAGGGAGCGGGGGGTATCCTATACGCAGTATTTT	CASSARERGVSYTQYF
TRBV4-3	15	TRBJ2-7	-	-	TGCGCCAGCAGCCAAGGGAGGGGGCGATTTTACGAGCAGTACTTC	CASSQGRGRFYEQYF
TRBV3-1/TRBV3-2	16	TRBJ2-7	-	-	TGTGCCAGCAGCCAAGAACTAGGGATAGTGACCTACGAGCAGTACTTC	CASSQELGIVTYEQYF
TRBV19	15	TRBJ2-7	TRBD1	-	TGTGCCAGTAACGTGGGACAGGGTAATTCCTACGAGCAGTACTTC	CASNVGQGNSYEQYF
TRBV29-1	14	TRBJ2-3	-	-	TGCAGCGTTGTTGTCAGGGCCGGCACAGATACGCAGTATTTT	CSVVVRAGTDTQYF
TRBV12-5	12	TRBJ2-5	-	-	TGTGCTAGTGGCCCCCACGGAGAGACCCAGTACTTC	CASGPHGETQYF
TRBV9	15	TRBJ1-2	-	-	TGTGCCAGCAGCGTAGGACCAGGGGATAGCTATGGCTACACCTTC	CASSVGPGDSYGYTF
TRBV9	20	TRBJ2-2	TRBD1	few	TGTGCCAGCAGCGTAGCTACCCCGGGACAGGGGTTTTTTGACACCGGGGAGCTGTTTTTT	CASSVATPGQGFFDTGELFF
TRBV7-3	14	TRBJ2-2	-	few	TGTGCCAGCAGCTGGACTTTGAACACCGGGGAGCTGTTTTTT	CASSWTLNTGELFF
TRBV5-6	17	TRBJ1-5	-	few	TGTGCCAGCAGCCGCACCCCAGGCCCAGTGCCCAATCAGCCCCAGCATTTT	CASSRTPGPVPNQPQHF
TRBV5-1	15	TRBJ2-7	TRBD1	-	TGCGCCAGCAGTTTGACAGGGAGTTTCGCCTACGAGCAGTACTTC	CASSLTGSFAYEQYF
TRBV7-3	16	TRBJ2-1	-	-	TGTGCCAGCAGCTTAGGTTTCCGGACAGCCAACAATGAGCAGTTCTTC	CASSLGFRTANNEQFF
TRBV9	14	TRBJ1-4	-	-	TGTGCCAGCACGCCAGGCCCGGTGGGTGAAAAACTGTTTTTT	CASTPGPVGEKLFF
TRBV3-1/TRBV3-2	16	TRBJ2-7	TRBD1	-	TGTGCCAGCAGCCATCACCCGGGACAGGGGGCGTGGGAGCAGTACTTC	CASSHHPGQGAWEQYF
TRBV6-2/TRBV6-3	15	TRBJ2-7	TRBD2	-	TGTGCCAGCAGTTCCCGAGGGAGGGTTGCTTACGAGCAGTACTTC	CASSSRGRVAYEQYF
TRBV9	15	TRBJ2-7	-	-	TGTGCCAGCAGCCCGGGACACTCGAGCTCCTACGAGCAGTACTTC	CASSPGHSSSYEQYF